Detailed here is one T cell receptor (beta chain). Its specificity is not known. The source of the sample is a study of cytomegalovirus exposure and HLA in healthy donors. About the study: Of the donors genotyped, a few hundred in all, about 82% fell in the Caucasian-associated ancestry cluster. Notes on the study in general: Cytomegalovirus status was reportedly diagnosed by the classifier with high sensitivity and specificity.

Primers included in the PCR were 60 Vbeta and 13 Jbeta primers. Repertoires were generated with immunoSEQ multiplex PCR, while TCRdb's copy carries only in-frame clones and drops some. The repertoire has around 160,000 clones, 79% of them found once; the top ten carry around 7.1%. Sample: PBMCs. This sequence originates from a woman aged 40 to 49 in good health and CMV-seropositive.

The CDR3 nucleotides are TGTGCCTGGAGTGCACAGGGGTCCACTGAAGCTTTCTTT. Its protein is CAWSAQGSTEAFF. This chain uses TRBV30 with TRBJ1-1; 7 bases are shared with TRBD1. The ends lost 1 base at V and 4 bases at J; junction bases unmatched: 3. This CDR3 is built from 13 residues. Germline CDR1 and CDR2: GTSNPN and SVGIG (reference sequence).